This entry lists 15 T cell receptor beta chains sequenced from one sample in a study of T-cell memory formation after mild COVID-19. TCRdb re-analysed the 5' RACE reads in MiXCR, keeping a single row per CDR3 protein. The data hold 35,000 to 50,000 distinct CDR3 sequences, with 6.6% observed a single time. Source material: PBMCs or a T cell subset sorted from them (not recorded which). Receptors were obtained from an adult who had mild COVID-19 (a few samples of this study predate the infection). Cell type and time point are not known.

The table lists this clonotype with a few counts. This chain joins TRBV6-5 and TRBJ1-2; D possibly corresponds to TRBD1 (6 bases). V was cut by 10 bases and J by 2 bases, with 17 bases left in between. CDR3 length equals 14 residues. CDR1 and CDR2 from the germline V gene are MNHEY and SVGAGI. In DNA, the CDR3 is TGTGCCACGAGGACAGAGCCTTCAAACTATGGCTACACCTTC. It specifies CATRTEPSNYGYTF.

This clonotype was found a few times. The rearrangement joins TRBV7-2 to TRBJ2-1; 9 bases line up with TRBD2. The trim removed 5 bases at V and 8 bases at J, leaving 10 bases unmatched. Germline values: CDR1 SGHTA, CDR2 FQGNSA. This CDR3 is built from 15 residues. The CDR3 DNA reads as TGTGCCAGCAGCAGGCGGGGCACTAGCGGGTATGAGCAGTTCTTC. It specifies CASSRRGTSGYEQFF.

This clonotype was seen a handful of times. The rearrangement links TRBV7-2 to TRBJ1-6; 7 bases fit TRBD1. J gave up 7 bases and V 5 bases, and 5 bases lay outside the gene matches. The CDR3 consists of 14 residues. Germline loops: CDR1 SGHTA, CDR2 FQGNSA. The CDR3 bases are TGTGCCAGCAGCAAGGGACAGAAAAATTCACCCCTCCACTTT. Translating gives CASSKGQKNSPLHF.

In its sample, this clonotype was seen a few times. The gene calls are TRBV7-8 and TRBJ1-4, with TRBD1 as a possible D gene (5 bases). The CDR3 runs to 17 residues. In germline, CDR1 is SGHVS, CDR2 FQNEAQ. The germline V and J ends were trimmed by 5 bases and 2 bases, with 18 bases remaining between them. CDR3 nucleotide sequence: TGTGCCAGCAGCGCGGCAGGGCTTCGAACCACTAATGAAAAACTGTTTTTT. This codes for CASSAAGLRTTNEKLFF.

This clonotype was counted many times. This sequence joins TRBV5-6 and TRBJ1-5; no firm D call. Trimming took off 4 bases at V and 5 bases at J, with 7 bases between the two ends. CDR1 is SGHDT, CDR2 YYEEEE, per germline. This CDR3 has 12 residues. The CDR3 DNA reads as TGTGCCAGCAGCCTCATGGATCAGCCCCAGCATTTT. Translating gives CASSLMDQPQHF. Full variable domain (remainder filled in from reference TRBV5-6 and TRBJ1-5): DAGVTQSPTHLIKTRGQQVTLRCSPKSGHDTVSWYQQALGQGPQFIFQYYEEEERQRGNFPDRFSGHQFPNYSSELNVNALLLGDSALYLCASSLMDQPQHFGDGTRLSIL.

This clonotype was counted at least ten times. The V and J genes are TRBV7-2 and TRBJ2-3; 9 positions agree with TRBD1. Unmatched junction bases numbered 3, after V lost 2 bases and J lost 3 bases. From germline, CDR1 is SGHTA and CDR2 FQGNSA. The CDR3 runs to 15 residues. CDR3 protein: CASSLMGQGTDTQYF. CDR3 DNA sequence: TGTGCCAGCAGCTTAATGGGACAGGGAACAGATACGCAGTATTTT.

V and J are TRBV5-4 and TRBJ1-1; TRBD1 agrees at 7 bases. The CDR3 loop spans 15 amino acids. Unmatched junction bases numbered 9, after V lost 5 bases and J lost 2 bases. CDR1 is SGHNT, CDR2 YYREEE, per germline (reference sequence). The CDR3 bases are TGTGCCAGCAGTTCAGACAGGGCCATAAACACTGAAGCTTTCTTT. It is translated as CASSSDRAINTEAFF.

This clonotype was picked up many times. The chain has TRBV20-1 and TRBJ1-1; D gene unclear. This CDR3 contains 13 residues. The ends were cut back, 0 bases at V and 5 bases at J, with 10 bases in the middle. Germline lookup yields CDR1 DFQATT and CDR2 SNEGSKA (reference sequence). The CDR3 DNA sequence: TGCAGTGCTAGAGATCATCGTGGAACTGAAGCTTTCTTT. This sequence encodes CSARDHRGTEAFF.

The chain carries TRBV20-1 and TRBJ2-7; tentatively, D is TRBD1 or TRBD2 (5 bases each). Trimming removed 6 bases at V and 7 bases at J, with 22 bases between. CDR3 length equals 14 residues. The germline gives CDR1 DFQATT, CDR2 SNEGSKA (reference sequence). The CDR3 DNA reads as TGCAGTGCCGTCAGAAGGGGAGACTTGGGAGAGCAGTACTTC. Its protein is CSAVRRGDLGEQYF.

This clonotype was seen a handful of times. The CDR3 reads CSAPDRGRNTDTQYF. The CDR3 DNA reads TGCAGTGCTCCCGACAGGGGGCGCAATACAGATACGCAGTATTTT. The chain carries TRBV20-1 and TRBJ2-3; 10 nucleotides align to TRBD1. Germline CDR1 DFQATT, CDR2 SNEGSKA (reference sequence). This CDR3 has 15 amino acids. Trimming took 5 bases from V and 3 from J; bases not matched to a gene: 8.

CDR3: CASSFGQPTSTDTQYF. CDR3 bases: TGTGCCAGCAGCTTCGGACAGCCGACTAGCACAGATACGCAGTATTTT. J is TRBJ2-3 and V is TRBV7-9, with D tentatively TRBD1 (6 bases). The ends were cut back, 3 bases at V and 0 bases at J, with 13 bases in the middle. This CDR3 spans 16 amino acids. Germline V gene data show CDR1 as SEHNR and CDR2 as FQNEAQ (reference sequence).

This clonotype was counted only a few times. The V gene is TRBV13, the J gene TRBJ2-1; 11 bases line up with TRBD2. Germline CDR1 and CDR2: PRHDT and FYEKMQ (reference sequence). The CDR3 runs 15 residues. With 5 bases clipped from V and 9 bases from J, the junction kept 9 bases outside the gene matches. CDR3: CASSPRGSGGGEQFF. The CDR3 DNA reads as TGTGCCAGCAGCCCCCGTGGTAGCGGGGGGGGTGAGCAGTTCTTC.

This clonotype occurred many times. The V call is TRBV5-1, the J call TRBJ2-1; D possibly matches TRBD1 or TRBD2 (5 bases each). The V gene lost 5 bases and the J gene lost 6 bases, with 12 bases spanning the gap. Germline V lookup: CDR1 SGHRS, CDR2 YFSETQ. This CDR3 is built from 13 residues. The CDR3 DNA reads as TGCGCCAGCAGGTCCGGGACGAGCAATGAGCAGTTCTTC. It specifies CASRSGTSNEQFF.

This clonotype came up many times. V usage is TRBV5-1 and J usage is TRBJ2-7; perhaps TRBD1 as D (5 bases). V was cut by 4 bases and J by 4 bases, with 18 bases left in between. The V gene's germline CDR1 is SGHRS and CDR2 YFSETQ. CDR3 size: 15 residues. The CDR3 protein is CASSPTPGGAYEQYF. DNA for the CDR3: TGCGCCAGCAGCCCGACCCCAGGTGGGGCTTACGAGCAGTACTTC.

This clonotype was seen many times. The rearrangement links TRBV12-3 or TRBV12-4 to TRBJ1-2; a possible D gene is TRBD1 (6 bases). V shed 4 bases and J shed 3 bases, with 9 bases lying between them. The CDR3 is 13 amino acids. CDR3 region: CASSSGADYGYTF. CDR3 in DNA: TGTGCCAGCAGTTCGGGGGCTGACTATGGCTACACCTTC.